A single sample gave rise to the 23 T cell receptor beta chains below, sequenced in a study of T-cell reconstitution after alpha-beta-depleted transplantation in children. Unique molecular identifiers were incorporated during preparation of the TCRbeta library. TCRdb redid the calling of the PCR reads with MiXCR, one entry per CDR3 protein. The profile shows about 230,000 distinct CDR3 sequences, roughly a tenth of them singletons. This specimen consisted of PBMCs from the stem cell graft donor, obtained from the stem cell graft. The source is a human donor who donated a stem cell graft to a child with SCID.

This clonotype showed up many times. V usage is TRBV12-3 or TRBV12-4 and J usage is TRBJ2-3, with TRBD2 matching over 8 bases. The CDR3 consists of 15 residues. J gave up 1 base and V 4 bases, and 4 bases lay outside the gene matches. The CDR3 is CASSSSGGCTDTQYF. The CDR3 coding sequence is TGTGCCAGCAGTTCCAGCGGGGGTTGCACAGATACGCAGTATTTT.

This clonotype was observed at least ten times. This chain joins TRBV5-1 and TRBJ1-2; D remains ambiguous. Germline CDR1 reads SGHRS; CDR2 reads YFSETQ. The CDR3 contains 13 residues. Trimming cost V 5 bases and J 3 bases, with 11 bases left between them. The CDR3 spells CASRGRMDYGYTF. CDR3 DNA: TGCGCCAGCAGGGGCAGAATGGACTATGGCTACACCTTC.

There are many counts of this clonotype. This rearrangement joins TRBV12-3 or TRBV12-4 to TRBJ2-2; a weak D match, TRBD1 (5 bases). The CDR3 consists of 15 residues. V lost 3 bases to trimming and J lost 1 base, with 9 bases between them. The CDR3 is CASSLWGLNTGELFF. CDR3 DNA: TGTGCCAGCAGTTTGTGGGGCCTGAACACCGGGGAGCTGTTTTTT.

This clonotype was counted many times. The V gene is TRBV7-9, the J gene TRBJ1-2; D gene uncertain. Trimming removed 3 bases at V and 0 bases at J, with 8 bases between. The CDR3 totals 14 residues. Germline V gene data show CDR1 as SEHNR and CDR2 as FQNEAQ (reference sequence). CDR3 residues: CASSFGVANYGYTF. The DNA for the CDR3 is TGTGCCAGCAGCTTTGGGGTAGCTAACTATGGCTACACCTTC.

This clonotype has at least ten counts. CDR3 sequence: CASSQDRGDEQFF. In DNA, the CDR3 is TGTGCCAGCAGCCAAGATAGGGGCGATGAGCAGTTCTTC. The genes are TRBV4-2 and TRBJ2-1; perhaps TRBD1 as D (5 bases). V lost 0 bases and J 8 bases, leaving 8 bases between the germline ends. CDR3 length: 13 amino acids. CDR1 and CDR2 from the germline V gene are LGHNA and YNFKEQ.

The table lists this clonotype with many counts. V and J are TRBV20-1 and TRBJ1-2, with a tentative D call TRBD1 (5 bases). Trimming removed 0 bases from V and 8 bases from J, with 13 bases in between. Germline loops: CDR1 DFQATT, CDR2 SNEGSKA (reference sequence). The CDR3 runs to 13 residues. DNA of the CDR3: TGCAGTGCTAGAGATGAAGGGGTTTTCGGCTACACCTTC. Protein: CSARDEGVFGYTF.

On this clonotype itself: A much larger clone lies one base from this, so it may be a read error. The genes are TRBV12-3 or TRBV12-4 and TRBJ2-7; D is unresolved. This CDR3 contains 12 residues. The CDR3 protein is CASANSSYGQYF. CDR3 nucleotide sequence: TGTGCCAGCGCTAATAGCTCCTACGGGCAGTACTTC.

This clonotype was found many times. The V call is TRBV12-3 or TRBV12-4, the J call TRBJ1-5; TRBD1 might be the D (5 bases). The CDR3 spans 16 residues. With 1 base removed from V and 4 bases from J, the gap between germline ends came to 14 bases. The CDR3 nucleotides are TGTGCCAGCAGTTTAGGGGGGGACCGATGGAATCAGCCCCAGCATTTT. As protein: CASSLGGDRWNQPQHF.

There are many counts of this clonotype. This chain uses TRBV12-3 or TRBV12-4 with TRBJ1-5; D gene uncertain. V was clipped by 7 bases and J by 6 bases, with 13 bases between them. The CDR3 spans 13 residues. CDR3 sequence reads: CASNPDGGQPQHF. The CDR3 DNA follows: TGTGCCAGCAACCCCGACGGAGGTCAGCCCCAGCATTTT.

This clonotype was counted at least ten times. A read error may account for a junction end that differs from germline. CDR3 coding DNA: TGCGCCAGCAGCCCTACAGGAAATCAGCCCCAGCATTTT. Translated, it gives CASSPTGNQPQHF. V usage is TRBV7-8 and J usage is TRBJ1-5; TRBD1 might be the D (5 bases). In germline, CDR1 is SGHVS, CDR2 FQNEAQ. The CDR3 has 13 residues.

This clonotype was found many times. This chain uses TRBV20-1 with TRBJ2-3, with TRBD2 identical over 8 bases. There are 13 residues in the CDR3. CDR1 and CDR2 (germline): DFQATT, SNEGSKA (reference sequence). V lost 6 bases to trimming and J lost 2 bases; unmatched junction nucleotides: 4. The CDR3 spells CSAPSGYTDTQYF. As DNA, the CDR3 is TGCAGTGCCCCTAGCGGGTACACAGATACGCAGTATTTT.

This clonotype was recorded many times. The CDR3 loop reads CASRPWGDRNTEAFF. In nucleotides, the CDR3 is TGTGCCAGCAGGCCATGGGGGGACAGGAACACTGAAGCTTTCTTT. The chain combines TRBV12-3 or TRBV12-4 with TRBJ1-1, with 7 bases lining up with TRBD1. J was trimmed by 1 base and V by 6 bases; bases with no gene match: 8. The CDR3 spans 15 residues.

This clonotype was recorded at least ten times. The chain combines TRBV9 with TRBJ1-1, with a tentative D call TRBD1 (5 bases). The V end lost 0 bases, the J end lost 1 base, and 10 bases lay between the germline ends. Germline V gene lookup returns CDR1 SGDLS and CDR2 YYNGEE. The CDR3 sequence is 15 residues long. As DNA, the CDR3 is TGTGCCAGCAGCGTAGACGGGACGGGGAACACTGAAGCTTTCTTT. This translates into CASSVDGTGNTEAFF.

This clonotype was seen a handful of times. A clone one base away is much larger, so this may be a read error. In DNA, the CDR3 is TGCGCCAGCAGCGGACAAGAAGAGACCCAGTCCTTC. Protein product: CASSGQEETQSF. V usage is TRBV5-1 and J usage is TRBJ2-5; D perhaps matches TRBD1 (5 bases). The CDR3 consists of 12 residues. CDR1 is SGHRS and CDR2 is YFSETQ in the germline V gene.

Many counts were recorded for this clonotype. The chain uses TRBV12-3 or TRBV12-4 and TRBJ1-2; tentative D call: TRBD1 (5 bases). Deletions cut 1 base from V and 5 bases from J, with 8 bases between. This CDR3 comprises 13 residues. The DNA of the CDR3 is TGTGCCAGCAGTTTAGATGAGGGGTATGGCTACACCTTC. It codes for CASSLDEGYGYTF.

The V call is TRBV28, the J call TRBJ1-4; no clear D. Per germline, CDR1 MDHEN and CDR2 SYDVKM. The CDR3 is 15 amino acids. The V end was cut by 3 bases, the J end by 3 bases, with 11 bases between. This CDR3 reads CASSFQSIANEKLFF. As DNA, the CDR3 is TGTGCCAGCAGTTTCCAGTCTATAGCTAATGAAAAACTGTTTTTT.

This clonotype occurred many times. Mismatch with germline at one junction end may stem from a read error. This chain links TRBV5-1 with TRBJ1-1; TRBD1 agrees at 8 bases. CDR1 and CDR2 (germline): SGHRS, YFSETQ. CDR3 length: 13 amino acids. CDR3 sequence: CASSSGGYTEAFF. CDR3 nucleotide sequence: TGTGCCAGCAGCTCAGGGGGCTATACTGAAGCTTTCTTT.

The table lists this clonotype with many counts. The chain uses TRBV12-3 or TRBV12-4 and TRBJ1-6; D remains ambiguous. The CDR3 length is 15 residues. The V gene lost 5 bases and the J gene lost 6 bases, with 14 bases spanning the gap. CDR3 amino acids: CASSDEGPVNSPLHF. In DNA form, the CDR3 reads TGTGCCAGCAGTGACGAAGGACCAGTTAATTCACCCCTCCACTTT.

This clonotype was seen many times. The genes are TRBV3-1 and TRBJ2-3; no clear D. This CDR3 is built from 17 residues. Germline V gene data show CDR1 as LGHDT and CDR2 as YNNKEL (reference sequence). Trimming stripped 0 bases from V and 4 bases from J, with 17 bases between. CDR3 sequence: CASSQELVSGSADTQYF. Here the CDR3 DNA reads TGTGCCAGCAGCCAAGAGTTAGTTTCCGGGTCTGCAGATACGCAGTATTTT.

This clonotype has more than one count but fewer than ten. The rearrangement joins TRBV7-2 to TRBJ2-1; tentative D call: TRBD2 (5 bases). Germline assignment: CDR1 SGHTA and CDR2 FQGNSA. Between the trimmed V and J ends, which lost 5 bases and 5 bases, there was a span of 16 bases. This CDR3 has 15 amino acids. This chain's CDR3 is CASSPYGRRNNEQFF. Written as DNA, the CDR3 is TGTGCCAGCAGCCCCTATGGGCGGAGGAACAATGAGCAGTTCTTC.

This clonotype was seen many times. The rearrangement joins TRBV7-3 to TRBJ2-2, with a tentative D call TRBD2 (6 bases). Germline V gives CDR1 SGHTA, CDR2 FQGTGA. Trimming took off 2 bases at V and 7 bases at J, with 14 bases between the two ends. The CDR3 runs 15 residues. CDR3: CASSLSPEGNGELFF. The CDR3 DNA is TGTGCCAGCAGCTTATCCCCGGAGGGGAACGGGGAGCTGTTTTTT.

The table lists this clonotype with many counts. The chain employs TRBV6-4 and TRBJ2-3; TRBD1 aligns across 7 bases. V was pared by 2 bases and J by 1 base, with 0 bases of the junction left unmatched. Germline V CDR1 and CDR2: MRHNA, SNTAGT. The CDR3 runs to 14 residues. Here the CDR3 reads CASSDGTGTDTQYF. CDR3 DNA sequence: TGTGCCAGCAGTGACGGGACAGGCACAGATACGCAGTATTTT.

The chain couples TRBV12-3 or TRBV12-4 to TRBJ1-5; tentative D call: TRBD1 (6 bases). The CDR3 is made up of 15 amino acids. V was pared by 6 bases and J by 2 bases, with 14 bases between. The CDR3 DNA reads as TGTGCCAGCAGCACCGGGACAATGGGCAATCAGCCCCAGCATTTT. Its protein is CASSTGTMGNQPQHF.